This T cell receptor (beta chain) was retrieved from a study of T-cell reconstitution after alpha-beta-depleted transplantation in children. General study results and limits: A year had passed since transplant, and T-cell counts and diversity by then came mostly from newly produced T cells. Several patients had high TCRbeta diversity at day 60; it came from surviving recipient T cells and thymic progenitors. Several hundred graft clones that had expanded were reportedly the source of alpha-beta T cells about two months after transplant.

Using unique molecular identifiers, the investigators prepared the TCRbeta library. TCRdb recomputed calls from the PCR reads with MiXCR, one row per CDR3 protein. The data show fewer than 750,000 distinct CDR3 sequences, about 23% seen once. The CDR3 is 15 amino acids. Trimming left V 0 bases short and J 0 bases short, with 6 bases between. In its sample, this clonotype was seen a few times. Antigen specificity is unknown. This sample comprised PBMCs, mostly from graft donor cells, obtained 360 days after TCRalphabeta/CD19-depleted stem cell transplant. The J gene is TRBJ2-4, the V gene TRBV12-3 or TRBV12-4, with D hard to call. The sequence was obtained from a boy under three years old who had a stem cell transplant for acute myeloid leukemia, so the T cells may come from the graft donor. The CDR3 protein is CASSLARQAKNIQYF. The CDR3 DNA is TGTGCCAGCAGTTTAGCGCGCCAAGCCAAAAACATTCAGTACTTC.